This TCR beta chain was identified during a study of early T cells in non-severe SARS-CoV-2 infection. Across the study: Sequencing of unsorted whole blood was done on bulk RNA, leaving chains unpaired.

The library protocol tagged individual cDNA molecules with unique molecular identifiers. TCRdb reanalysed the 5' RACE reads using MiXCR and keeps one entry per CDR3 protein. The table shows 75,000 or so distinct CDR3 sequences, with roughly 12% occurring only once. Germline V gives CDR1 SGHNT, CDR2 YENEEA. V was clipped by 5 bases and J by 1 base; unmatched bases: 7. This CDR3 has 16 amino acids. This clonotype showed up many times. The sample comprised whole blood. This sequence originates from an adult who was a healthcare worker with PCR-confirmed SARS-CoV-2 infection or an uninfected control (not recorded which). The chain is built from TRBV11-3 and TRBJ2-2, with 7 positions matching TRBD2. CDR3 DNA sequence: TGTGCCAGCAGCCCCCCGGGACTATGGAACACCGGGGAGCTGTTTTTT. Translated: CASSPPGLWNTGELFF.